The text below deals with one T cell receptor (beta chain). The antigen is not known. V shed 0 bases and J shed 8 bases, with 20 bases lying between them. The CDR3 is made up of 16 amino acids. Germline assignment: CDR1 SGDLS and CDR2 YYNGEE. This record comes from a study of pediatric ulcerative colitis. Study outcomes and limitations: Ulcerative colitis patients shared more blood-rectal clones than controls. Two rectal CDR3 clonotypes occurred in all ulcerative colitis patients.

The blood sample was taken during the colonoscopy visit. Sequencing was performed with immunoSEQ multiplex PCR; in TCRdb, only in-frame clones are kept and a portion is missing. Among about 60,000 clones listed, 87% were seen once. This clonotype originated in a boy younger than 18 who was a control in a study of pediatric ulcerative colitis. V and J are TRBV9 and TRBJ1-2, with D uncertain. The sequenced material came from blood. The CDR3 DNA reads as TGTGCCAGCAGCGTAGCCGTGGTCCCTCTTACTCTCGGCTACACCTTC. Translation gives CASSVAVVPLTLGYTF.